This TCR beta chain was identified during a study of breast tumors, draining lymph nodes, adjacent tissues. Remarks on this clonotype: This may be a read error, as it is one base from a much larger clone.

Looked up from germline, CDR1 is SGDLS and CDR2 is YYNGEE. This CDR3 spans 17 amino acids. TCRdb ran MiXCR on the multiplex PCR reads and lists one entry per CDR3 protein. The sample lists 180,000 or so distinct CDR3 sequences; around 33% were seen once. Axillary draining lymph nodes of breast cancer patients supplied the node samples. Material for sequencing was axillary lymph node tissue. The origin of this receptor is a female donor with breast cancer. Some clones in this sample may be carry-over from other donors' samples. The V and J genes are TRBV9 and TRBJ2-6, with 7 bases that match TRBD1. In nucleotides, the CDR3 is TGTGCCAGCAGCGGAGGCCAGGGGGATCCCGGGGCCACCGTCCTGACTTTC. Translating it yields CASSGGQGDPGATVLTF.